The 20 T cell receptor beta chains reported below all come from one sample, sequenced in a study of blood T cell repertoires in COVID-19. Using immunoSEQ multiplex PCR, the repertoire was profiled, and TCRdb retains in-frame clones only, with some absent. The data show roughly 250,000 clones, nearly 90% seen once. Sequencing was performed on peripheral blood. All receptors derive from a woman aged 30 to 39 with acute or convalescent COVID-19.

The chain employs TRBV10-3 and TRBJ1-2; 7 bases align to TRBD1. The V gene end was trimmed by 4 bases and the J gene end by 1 base; junction bases not matched to a gene: 15. The CDR3 sequence is 18 residues long. CDR1 is ENHRY and CDR2 is SYGVKD in the germline V gene. For the CDR3, the DNA is TGTGCCATCAGTGCCGGACAGGTAGAATCCCTATTTAACTATGGCTACACCTTC. Translated, it gives CAISAGQVESLFNYGYTF.

This clone has just a few counts. The chain carries TRBV4-3 and TRBJ1-2; D remains unclear. In germline, CDR1 is LGHNA, CDR2 YSLEER. The CDR3 has 15 amino acids. The V gene lost 1 base and the J gene lost 2 bases, with 11 bases spanning the gap. The CDR3 DNA reads TGCGCCAGCAGCCAAGCAGAGGGTTCGAACTATGGCTACACCTTC. Translation: CASSQAEGSNYGYTF.

V and J are TRBV6-2 or TRBV6-3 and TRBJ1-2, with D possibly matching TRBD1 (6 bases). CDR3 length: 15 residues. Trimming stripped 0 bases from V and 8 bases from J, with 16 bases between. Germline V gives CDR1 MNHEY, CDR2 SVGEGT. Here the CDR3 DNA reads TGTGCCAGCAGTTACTCGAATACAGGGCTGCGGGGCTACACCTTC. This gives the protein CASSYSNTGLRGYTF.

The chain couples TRBV30 to TRBJ1-3, with D uncertain. In germline, CDR1 is GTSNPN, CDR2 SVGIG (reference sequence). CDR3 length: 15 residues. V was cut by 2 bases and J by 2 bases, with 13 bases left in between. DNA for the CDR3: TGTGCCTGGAGTCTAACCTCGAGGGCTGGAAACACCATATATTTT. Protein: CAWSLTSRAGNTIYF.

This clone occurred a few times. The chain uses TRBV19 and TRBJ2-7; 7 bases fit TRBD1. V lost 6 bases and J lost 6; bases outside the gene matches: 17. Germline loops: CDR1 LNHDA, CDR2 SQIVND (reference sequence). The CDR3 loop spans 16 amino acids. CDR3 region: CASRTGPGQHSGEQYF. CDR3 sequence (DNA): TGTGCCAGTAGAACCGGCCCGGGACAGCATTCGGGCGAGCAGTACTTC.

This chain connects TRBV30 to TRBJ1-4; maybe TRBD1 (6 bases). V was shortened by 7 bases and J by 7 bases, with 13 bases between the two germline ends. The CDR3 runs to 12 residues. Germline loops: CDR1 GTSNPN, CDR2 SVGIG (reference sequence). The CDR3 region has the DNA TGTGCCTTCCAGGAAGGGGGTGAAAAACTGTTTTTT. It is translated as CAFQEGGEKLFF.

The CDR3 protein is CASSSLAGVWTDTQYF. The CDR3 DNA follows: TGTGCCAGCAGTTCTCTAGCGGGAGTTTGGACAGATACGCAGTATTTT. The V call is TRBV6-5, the J call TRBJ2-3, with 10 bases that match TRBD2. Germline values: CDR1 MNHEY, CDR2 SVGAGI. The length of the CDR3 is 16 residues. J lost 3 bases, V lost 4 bases, and 7 bases had no gene match.

This sequence joins TRBV30 and TRBJ1-1; D not resolved. CDR1 and CDR2 from the germline V gene are GTSNPN and SVGIG (reference sequence). The CDR3 consists of 12 residues. The V end lost 7 bases, the J end lost 3 bases, and 12 bases lay between the germline ends. The CDR3 DNA reads as TGTGCCTTTGCCCTCAGATACACTGAAGCTTTCTTT. Protein: CAFALRYTEAFF. The whole variable domain, filled in from reference TRBV30 and TRBJ1-1, reads SQTIHQWPATLVQPVGSPLSLECTVEGTSNPNLYWYRQAAGRGLQLLFYSVGIGQISSEVPQNLSASRPQDRQFILSSKKLLLSDSGFYLCAFALRYTEAFFGQGTRLTVV.

This sequence joins TRBV5-1 and TRBJ2-3; TRBD2 aligns across 7 bases. Trimming removed 1 base from V and 2 bases from J; junction bases left unmatched: 4. This CDR3 is built from 15 residues. Germline lookup yields CDR1 SGHRS and CDR2 YFSETQ. The CDR3 DNA follows: TGCGCCAGCAGCTTGTTTGCGGGGGACACAGATACGCAGTATTTT. Amino acid sequence: CASSLFAGDTDTQYF.

This chain connects TRBV10-3 to TRBJ1-6, with 10 bases identical to TRBD1. The V segment lost 6 bases and the J segment 8 bases; nucleotides outside the gene matches: 13. The CDR3 covers 17 residues. Germline V gene data show CDR1 as ENHRY and CDR2 as SYGVKD. The CDR3 nucleotides are TGTGCCATCAGCCGGGACAGGGGAGGCGTCGTGGATTCACCCCTCCACTTT. It codes for CAISRDRGGVVDSPLHF.

The rearrangement uses TRBV6-5 and TRBJ1-5; D not resolved. The germline CDR1 and CDR2 sequences are MNHEY and SVGAGI. The CDR3 is 15 amino acids. Trimming removed 0 bases from V and 3 bases from J, with 9 bases in between. Written as DNA, the CDR3 is TGTGCCAGCAGTTACTCGACTTCGAACAATCAGCCCCAGCATTTT. It encodes CASSYSTSNNQPQHF.

The chain couples TRBV21-1 to TRBJ2-7; the D call of TRBD1 is as the table states it, not checked on the DNA. TRBV21-1 is noted as a pseudogene. The CDR3 has 16 amino acids. For the CDR3, the DNA is TGTGCCAGCAGCAACCGCCCGGGACAGACGTCCTACGAGCAGTACTTC. It encodes CASSNRPGQTSYEQYF.

The V and J genes are TRBV6-4 and TRBJ2-3; D call uncertain. Trimming pared 2 bases from V and 0 bases from J, leaving 6 bases between. The CDR3 is 14 amino acids. Germline CDR1 MRHNA, CDR2 SNTAGT. CDR3 nucleotide sequence: TGTGCCAGCAGTGACGGCGGCAGCACAGATACGCAGTATTTT. Translating it yields CASSDGGSTDTQYF.

This chain uses TRBV6-5 with TRBJ2-1; perhaps TRBD2 as D (5 bases). The V end lost 10 bases, the J end lost 3 bases, and 10 bases lay between the germline ends. The CDR3 totals 12 residues. Germline CDR1 is MNHEY and CDR2 is SVGAGI. The CDR3 loop is CATRGLYNEQFF. The DNA of the CDR3 is TGTGCCACACGGGGTCTCTACAATGAGCAGTTCTTC.

This chain uses TRBV6-5 with TRBJ2-1; D is possibly TRBD1 (7 bases). CDR3 size: 13 residues. The ends were cut back, 6 bases at V and 5 bases at J, with 11 bases in the middle. Germline values: CDR1 MNHEY, CDR2 SVGAGI. The DNA for the CDR3 is TGTGCCAGCAGGCCAGGGGGGAACAATGAGCAGTTCTTC. Translated, it gives CASRPGGNNEQFF.

This sequence joins TRBV10-3 and TRBJ2-3; D is possibly TRBD2 (6 bases). Per germline, CDR1 ENHRY and CDR2 SYGVKD. V shed 3 bases and J shed 4 bases, with 11 bases lying between them. The CDR3 is made up of 14 amino acids. The CDR3 nucleotides are TGTGCCATCAGTGACCTCCCTAGCGCAGATACGCAGTATTTT. It codes for CAISDLPSADTQYF.

The rearrangement joins TRBV6-6 to TRBJ1-4; TRBD1 might be the D (5 bases). From germline, CDR1 is MNHNY and CDR2 SVGAGI (reference sequence). This CDR3 is built from 16 residues. V was cut by 7 bases and J by 8 bases, with 23 bases left in between. CDR3 sequence: CASNLGQGGFGEKLFF. The CDR3 DNA sequence: TGTGCCAGCAATCTGGGTCAGGGCGGCTTTGGAGAAAAACTGTTTTTT.

This clone has only one observation. The V and J genes are TRBV28 and TRBJ2-1; no definite D call. Deletions cut 4 bases from V and 4 bases from J, with 14 bases between. The length of the CDR3 is 15 residues. CDR1 and CDR2 from the germline V gene are MDHEN and SYDVKM. Here the CDR3 reads CASSSSGSLYNEQFF. CDR3 nucleotide sequence: TGTGCCAGCAGTTCCTCGGGTAGCTTATACAATGAGCAGTTCTTC. Full variable domain (missing parts from reference TRBV28 and TRBJ2-1): DVKVTQSSRYLVKRTGEKVFLECVQDMDHENMFWYRQDPGLGLRLIYFSYDVKMKEKGDIPEGYSVSREKKERFSLILESASTNQTSMYLCASSSSGSLYNEQFFGPGTRLTVL.

The CDR3 coding sequence is TGTGCCAGCAGTTTATCGATAGGCAGGGGGCGCGGTTTTGGGGCCAACGTCCTGACTTTC. Protein: CASSLSIGRGRGFGANVLTF. This rearrangement joins TRBV27 to TRBJ2-6, with TRBD1 identical over 8 bases. V lost 0 bases to trimming and J lost 3 bases; unmatched junction nucleotides: 13. CDR1 is MNHEY and CDR2 is SMNVEV in the germline V gene (reference sequence). The CDR3 loop spans 20 amino acids.

The rearrangement joins TRBV13 to TRBJ2-1; 7 bases are shared with TRBD2. The CDR3 length is 16 residues. From germline, CDR1 is PRHDT and CDR2 FYEKMQ (reference sequence). V shed 8 bases and J 4 bases; nucleotides not matched to a gene: 14. The CDR3 loop reads CASGVAASGLYNEQFF. In DNA form, the CDR3 reads TGTGCCAGCGGGGTGGCGGCTAGCGGACTTTACAATGAGCAGTTCTTC. Combining the CDR3 with reference TRBV13 and TRBJ2-1 gives the whole variable domain AAGVIQSPRHLIKEKRETATLKCYPIPRHDTVYWYQQGPGQDPQFLISFYEKMQSDKGSIPDRFSAQQFSDYHSELNMSSLELGDSALYFCASGVAASGLYNEQFFGPGTRLTVL.